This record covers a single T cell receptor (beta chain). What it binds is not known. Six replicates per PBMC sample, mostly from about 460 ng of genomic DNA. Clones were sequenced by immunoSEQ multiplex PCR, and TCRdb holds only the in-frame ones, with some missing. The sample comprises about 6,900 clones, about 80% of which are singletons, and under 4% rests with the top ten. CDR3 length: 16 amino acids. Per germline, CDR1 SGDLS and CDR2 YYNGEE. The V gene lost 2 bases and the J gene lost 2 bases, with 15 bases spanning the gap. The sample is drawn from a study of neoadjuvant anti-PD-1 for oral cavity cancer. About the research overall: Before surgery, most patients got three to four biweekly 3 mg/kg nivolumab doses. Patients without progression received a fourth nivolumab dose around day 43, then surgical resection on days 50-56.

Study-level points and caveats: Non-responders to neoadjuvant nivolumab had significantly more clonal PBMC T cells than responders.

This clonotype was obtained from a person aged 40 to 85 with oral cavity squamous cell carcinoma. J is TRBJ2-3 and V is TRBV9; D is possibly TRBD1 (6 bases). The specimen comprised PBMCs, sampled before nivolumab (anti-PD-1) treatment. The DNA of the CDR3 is TGTGCCAGCAGCGTCTCCGGGACATCAGTCACAGATACGCAGTATTTT. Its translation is CASSVSGTSVTDTQYF.